This T cell receptor (beta chain) comes out of a study of blood T cells in healthy people across ages. Findings of the study overall: CMV status of donors was unknown, possibly confounding expanded clonotype changes.

The sample holds a few counts of this clonotype. Its antigen is not identified. With a J-beta primer mix and a sample-barcoded 5' primer, a second PCR ran about 6 to 11 cycles. TCRdb passed the 5' RACE reads through MiXCR, listing each CDR3 protein once. In the table there are 1.8 million or so distinct CDR3 sequences, around 40% of which are singletons. CDR3 size: 16 residues. V was trimmed by 0 bases and J by 2 bases, leaving 12 bases between them. CDR1 is SGDLS and CDR2 is YYNGEE in the germline V gene. The chain joins TRBV9 to TRBJ2-1; D is unresolved. The clonotype comes from a human donor in good health. Sample: blood. CDR3 in DNA: TGTGCCAGCAGCGTAGAGGAGAGCCTCACCTACAATGAGCAGTTCTTC. Amino acids: CASSVEESLTYNEQFF.